The 26 T cell receptor beta chains presented below share a single source sample, sequenced in a study of beta chain features in type 1 diabetes. Broader study findings: Shortening of TCRB CDR3s, moderate but significant, appeared in all four CD4+ subsets of Type 1 diabetes patients.

Sequenced material consisted of expressed TCRB transcripts (all of the isolated RNA was reverse transcribed). Sequencing used immunoSEQ multiplex PCR; TCRdb keeps in-frame clones, though not all of them. The profile shows around 340,000 clones, roughly 9% of them singletons. These TCRs are of unknown antigen specificity. The sample consisted of central memory CD4+ T cells from blood. These receptors were obtained from a man aged 25 to 45 with type 1 diabetes.

CDR3 sequence: CASSFSPGGTDNEQFF. CDR3 nucleotides: TGCGCCAGCAGCTTTTCCCCGGGGGGAACTGACAATGAGCAGTTCTTC. J is TRBJ2-1 and V is TRBV5-1; 7 positions match TRBD2. V lost 2 bases and J lost 5; bases outside the gene matches: 10. From germline, CDR1 is SGHRS and CDR2 YFSETQ. The CDR3 is 16 amino acids.

In its sample, this clone was seen a few times. The V gene is TRBV25-1, the J gene TRBJ2-1; 10 bases align to TRBD1. The length of the CDR3 is 16 residues. Germline loops: CDR1 MGHDK, CDR2 SYGVNS. Trimming removed 0 bases from V and 8 bases from J; junction bases left unmatched: 7. This CDR3 reads CASSEYGTGVRYEQFF. The CDR3, as DNA: TGTGCCAGCAGTGAATACGGGACAGGGGTAAGGTATGAGCAGTTCTTC.

This clone showed up just a few times. This chain connects TRBV5-1 to TRBJ1-2; 7 positions agree with TRBD1. The CDR3 length is 11 residues. The J segment lost 8 bases and the V segment lost 4 bases, leaving 2 bases of the junction unmatched. Germline CDR1 SGHRS, CDR2 YFSETQ. The CDR3 sequence is CASSQGGGYTF. The CDR3 region has the DNA TGCGCCAGCAGCCAAGGGGGCGGCTACACCTTC.

This clone occurred a few times. The genes are TRBV5-4 and TRBJ2-1; possible D gene TRBD2, 5 bases. The length of the CDR3 is 15 residues. In germline, CDR1 is SGHNT, CDR2 YYREEE (reference sequence). Trimming shortened V by 0 bases and J by 7 bases, and 14 bases separated the two germline ends. The CDR3 here is CASSLEPSQRNEQFF. As DNA, the CDR3 is TGTGCCAGCAGCTTGGAGCCTAGCCAAAGAAATGAGCAGTTCTTC.

A few counts support this clone. The chain joins TRBV4-1 to TRBJ2-3, with no clear D. The ends were cut back, 1 base at V and 1 base at J, with 6 bases in the middle. The CDR3 totals 14 residues. Per germline, CDR1 MGHRA and CDR2 YSYEKL. CDR3 sequence reads: CASSQGYGTDTQYF. CDR3 DNA: TGCGCCAGCAGCCAAGGGTACGGCACAGATACGCAGTATTTT.

The V gene is TRBV7-2, the J gene TRBJ2-1, with TRBD2 matching over 9 bases. CDR3 length: 15 amino acids. Germline lookup yields CDR1 SGHTA and CDR2 FQGNSA. Germline trimming cut 6 bases from V and 14 bases from J; bases unmatched to any gene: 17. DNA for the CDR3: TGTGCCAGCAGTTCTGAGCGAGCGGGGGGCCCCGCGAAGTTCTTC. Its translation: CASSSERAGGPAKFF.

For the CDR3, the DNA is TGTGCCAGCAGCTCACAGGGTCGTCTGCGGGTTGAAAAACTGTTTTTT. This translates into CASSSQGRLRVEKLFF. This sequence joins TRBV7-9 and TRBJ1-4; D is perhaps TRBD1 (6 bases). The CDR3 sequence is 16 residues long. V lost 4 bases and J lost 7, with 19 bases in between. Germline V gene lookup returns CDR1 SEHNR and CDR2 FQNEAQ (reference sequence). Filled out from reference TRBV7-9 and TRBJ1-4, the complete variable domain reads DTGVSQNPRHKITKRGQNVTFRCDPISEHNRLYWYRQTLGQGPEFLTYFQNEAQLEKSRLLSDRFSAERPKGSFSTLEIQRTEQGDSAMYLCASSSQGRLRVEKLFFGSGTQLSVL.

The chain links TRBV2 to TRBJ2-7, with 10 positions matching TRBD2. The CDR3 extends over 15 amino acids. V trimming: 6 bases; J trimming: 5 bases; junction bases outside the gene matches: 10. CDR1 SNHLY and CDR2 FYNNEI come from the germline V gene. CDR3 coding DNA: TGTGCCAGCAGAGCGTCTAGCGGGGGCGGAAACGAGCAGTACTTC. Its translation is CASRASSGGGNEQYF.

DNA of the CDR3: TGTGCCAGCAGTTCGATGCCGGGACAGGGGGATAGCAATCAGCCCCAGCATTTT. Protein: CASSSMPGQGDSNQPQHF. The V gene is TRBV28, the J gene TRBJ1-5; 11 positions agree with TRBD1. Germline values: CDR1 MDHEN, CDR2 SYDVKM. The CDR3 has 18 amino acids. The trim removed 4 bases at V and 0 bases at J, leaving 8 bases unmatched.

The J gene is TRBJ2-3, the V gene TRBV15; TRBD1 might be the D (6 bases). The germline V and J ends were trimmed by 8 bases and 2 bases, with 11 bases remaining between them. The germline CDR1 and CDR2 sequences are LNHNV and YYDKDF (reference sequence). The CDR3 consists of 13 residues. In DNA form, the CDR3 reads TGTGCCACCTCGAGGGGGATCACAGATACGCAGTATTTT. Residues: CATSRGITDTQYF.

This chain connects TRBV5-6 to TRBJ2-2, with D maybe TRBD2 (5 bases). The length of the CDR3 is 14 residues. With 0 bases removed from V and 5 bases from J, the gap between germline ends came to 8 bases. Per the germline V gene, CDR1 is SGHDT and CDR2 is YYEEEE. The DNA for the CDR3 is TGTGCCAGCAGCTTGGTGAGGGCTACCGGGGAGCTGTTTTTT. This encodes CASSLVRATGELFF.

There are a few counts of this clone. Other DNA sequences in the sample encode the same CDR3. The chain couples TRBV29-1 to TRBJ1-2; weak D call: TRBD1 (6 bases). The CDR3 covers 14 residues. CDR1 is SQVTM, CDR2 ANQGSEA, per germline. V lost 4 bases and J 8 bases, leaving 20 bases between the germline ends. The DNA for the CDR3 is TGCAGCGTTGGAGTGGGGCAGGGGTGGGTCGGCTACACCTTC. It translates to CSVGVGQGWVGYTF.

This chain connects TRBV15 to TRBJ2-7; D unclear. Germline V gene lookup returns CDR1 LNHNV and CDR2 YYDKDF (reference sequence). V shed 1 base and J shed 7 bases, with 8 bases lying between them. The CDR3 has 12 residues. Written as DNA, the CDR3 is TGTGCCACCAGCAGAGGATTCGCGGAGCAGTACTTC. This encodes CATSRGFAEQYF.

This clone has just a few counts. The junction does not match germline at one end; this may be a read error. The V and J genes are TRBV27 and TRBJ2-3, with D possibly being TRBD1 (6 bases). Germline V gives CDR1 MNHEY, CDR2 SMNVEV (reference sequence). This CDR3 comprises 12 residues. The CDR3 coding sequence is TGTGCCAGCAGTTTAAAGGGGGACATTTACAGATTT. Translating gives CASSLKGDIYRF.

This clone appeared a few times. CDR3 amino acids: CASRRGQGTDTQYF. CDR3 bases: TGTGCCAGCAGGAGGGGACAGGGCACAGATACGCAGTATTTT. This rearrangement joins TRBV2 to TRBJ2-3; 8 nucleotides line up with TRBD1. The V gene end was trimmed by 6 bases and the J gene end by 1 base; junction bases not matched to a gene: 3. In germline, CDR1 is SNHLY, CDR2 FYNNEI. The CDR3 consists of 14 residues.

This clone was detected only a few times. V is TRBV10-3 and J is TRBJ1-1; 9 nucleotides agree with TRBD1. The CDR3 is made up of 16 amino acids. CDR1 is ENHRY, CDR2 SYGVKD, per germline. Trimming cost V 6 bases and J 2 bases; bases outside gene matches: 10. The CDR3 is CAIRRQGGGGNTEAFF. The DNA for the CDR3 is TGTGCCATCAGGCGACAGGGGGGAGGTGGAAACACTGAAGCTTTCTTT.

This clone was seen a handful of times. V gene TRBV6-6 combines with J gene TRBJ1-5; D possibly corresponds to TRBD1 (5 bases). This CDR3 has 13 amino acids. Germline V lookup: CDR1 MNHNY, CDR2 SVGAGI (reference sequence). Trimming shortened V by 6 bases and J by 2 bases, and 8 bases separated the two germline ends. Here the CDR3 reads CASSQGGNQPQHF. In DNA, the CDR3 is TGTGCCAGCAGCCAGGGAGGCAATCAGCCCCAGCATTTT.

In its sample, this clone was seen a few times. The chain joins TRBV4-3 to TRBJ2-5, with D possibly being TRBD1 or TRBD2 (5 bases each). The CDR3 totals 16 residues. Trimming left V 0 bases short and J 3 bases short, with 14 bases between. From germline, CDR1 is LGHNA and CDR2 YSLEER. CDR3 amino acids: CASSQDIAGTKETQYF. As DNA, the CDR3 is TGCGCCAGCAGCCAAGATATCGCAGGGACCAAAGAGACCCAGTACTTC.

This chain joins TRBV19 and TRBJ1-2, with D uncertain. The CDR3 has 13 amino acids. Germline V gives CDR1 LNHDA, CDR2 SQIVND (reference sequence). The CDR3 coding sequence is TGTGCATCCCTCGGAGAGTATGGCTATGGCTACACCTTC. Translation gives CASLGEYGYGYTF.

This chain connects TRBV11-2 to TRBJ1-2; no definite D call. The CDR3 is 16 amino acids. Germline V gene lookup returns CDR1 SGHAT and CDR2 FQNNGV. The V end was cut by 5 bases, the J end by 4 bases, with 20 bases between. The CDR3 loop is CASSRAPPQPLYGYTF. The CDR3 DNA follows: TGTGCCAGCAGCCGAGCCCCGCCTCAACCCCTCTATGGCTACACCTTC.

The genes are TRBV4-1 and TRBJ1-2; weak D call: TRBD1 (5 bases). V was clipped by 0 bases and J by 4 bases, with 9 bases between them. Looked up from germline, CDR1 is MGHRA and CDR2 is YSYEKL. This CDR3 spans 14 amino acids. This CDR3 is CASSQDDRPYGYTF. The CDR3 bases are TGCGCCAGCAGCCAAGATGACAGACCCTATGGCTACACCTTC.

The gene calls are TRBV7-2 and TRBJ2-3; 8 nucleotides align to TRBD2. This CDR3 has 15 residues. The trim removed 2 bases at V and 1 base at J, leaving 2 bases unmatched. Germline CDR1 and CDR2: SGHTA and FQGNSA. CDR3 sequence reads: CASSLLGGGTDTQYF. The CDR3 DNA sequence: TGTGCCAGCAGCTTACTCGGGGGGGGCACAGATACGCAGTATTTT.

The chain uses TRBV5-4 and TRBJ2-1, with a tentative D call TRBD1 (6 bases). The CDR3 has 15 residues. The V end was cut by 1 base, the J end by 10 bases, with 18 bases between. Per germline, CDR1 SGHNT and CDR2 YYREEE (reference sequence). The CDR3 loop is CASSLLGVQGSEQFF. The CDR3 nucleotides read TGTGCCAGCAGCTTGTTAGGGGTACAGGGAAGCGAGCAGTTCTTC.

The V call is TRBV29-1, the J call TRBJ2-7; perhaps TRBD1 as D (6 bases). The CDR3 spans 13 residues. Trimming took off 4 bases at V and 6 bases at J, with 16 bases between the two ends. Germline CDR1 SQVTM, CDR2 ANQGSEA. In DNA form, the CDR3 reads TGCAGCGTTGCTCAGGGGTCCAGGGGCGAGCAGTACTTC. Residues: CSVAQGSRGEQYF.

This clone was picked up a small number of times. This chain links TRBV5-6 with TRBJ2-5, with D tentatively TRBD2 (6 bases). The V end was cut by 3 bases, the J end by 2 bases, with 14 bases between. This CDR3 comprises 15 residues. Germline V lookup: CDR1 SGHDT, CDR2 YYEEEE. The CDR3 DNA reads as TGTGCCAGCAGCTGGTCGGGGGATGGACAAGAGACCCAGTACTTC. This codes for CASSWSGDGQETQYF.

V usage is TRBV19 and J usage is TRBJ2-3, with unresolved D. The V end lost 11 bases, the J end lost 4 bases, and 10 bases lay between the germline ends. Germline loops: CDR1 LNHDA, CDR2 SQIVND (reference sequence). CDR3 length: 11 residues. The DNA for the CDR3 is TGTGCCTGGAAAAGGTCAGATACGCAGTATTTT. Encoded protein: CAWKRSDTQYF.